The clone carrying this TCR beta chain was found many times. The data belong to a study of CDR3 diversity in severe acne. TCRdb re-analysed the PCR reads in MiXCR, keeping a single row per CDR3 protein. This repertoire shows tens of thousands of distinct CDR3 sequences, 51% found once; its top ten account for roughly 13%. The material sequenced was blood. The clonotype originates from a male donor in good health, without acne.

Here the CDR3 DNA reads TGTGCCACCGAGTGGGGGGGTGGCTACACCTTC. This translates into CATEWGGGYTF. V and J are TRBV25-1 and TRBJ1-2, with a tentative D call TRBD1 (5 bases). Germline CDR1 and CDR2: MGHDK and SYGVNS. The V gene lost 10 bases and the J gene lost 7 bases, with 13 bases spanning the gap. CDR3 length equals 11 residues.